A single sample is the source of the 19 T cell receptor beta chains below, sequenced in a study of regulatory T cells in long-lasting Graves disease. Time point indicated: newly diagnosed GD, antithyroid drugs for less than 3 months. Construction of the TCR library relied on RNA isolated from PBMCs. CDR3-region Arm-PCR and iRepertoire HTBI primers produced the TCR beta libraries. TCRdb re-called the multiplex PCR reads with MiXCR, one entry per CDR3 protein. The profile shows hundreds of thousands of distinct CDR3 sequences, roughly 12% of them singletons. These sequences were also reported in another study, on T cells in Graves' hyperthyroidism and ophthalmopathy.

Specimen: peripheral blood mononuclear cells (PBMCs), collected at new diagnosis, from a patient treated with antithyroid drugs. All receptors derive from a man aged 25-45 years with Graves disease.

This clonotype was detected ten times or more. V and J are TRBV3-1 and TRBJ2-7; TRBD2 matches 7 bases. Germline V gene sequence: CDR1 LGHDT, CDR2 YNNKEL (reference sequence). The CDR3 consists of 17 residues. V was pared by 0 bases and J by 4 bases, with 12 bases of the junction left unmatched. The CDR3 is CASSQEDGAGPLYEQYF. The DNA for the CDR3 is TGTGCCAGCAGCCAAGAGGATGGAGCGGGACCATTATACGAGCAGTACTTC.

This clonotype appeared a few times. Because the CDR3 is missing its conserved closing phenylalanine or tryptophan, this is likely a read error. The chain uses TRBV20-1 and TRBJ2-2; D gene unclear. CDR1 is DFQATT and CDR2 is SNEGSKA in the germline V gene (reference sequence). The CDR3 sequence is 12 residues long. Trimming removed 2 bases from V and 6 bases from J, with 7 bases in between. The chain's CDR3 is CSARWVSGELFL. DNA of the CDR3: TGCAGTGCTAGATGGGTCTCCGGGGAGCTGTTTCTT.

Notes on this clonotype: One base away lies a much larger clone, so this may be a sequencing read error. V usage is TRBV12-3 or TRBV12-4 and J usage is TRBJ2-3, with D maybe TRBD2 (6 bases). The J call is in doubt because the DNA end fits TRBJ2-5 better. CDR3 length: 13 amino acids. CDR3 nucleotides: TGTGCCAGCAGTTTCAGCCCGGGGGAGATCCAGTACTTC. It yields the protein CASSFSPGEIQYF.

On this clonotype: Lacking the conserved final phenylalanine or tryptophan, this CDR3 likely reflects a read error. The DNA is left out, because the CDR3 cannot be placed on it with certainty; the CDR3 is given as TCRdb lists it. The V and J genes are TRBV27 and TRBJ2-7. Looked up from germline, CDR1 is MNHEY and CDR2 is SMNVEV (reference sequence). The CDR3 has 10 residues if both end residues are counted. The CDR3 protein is CASSPYRIHT.

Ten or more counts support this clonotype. The chain's CDR3 is CASSGLPDTGELFF. CDR3 DNA: TGTGCCAGCAGTGGATTGCCAGACACCGGGGAGCTGTTTTTT. This chain joins TRBV6-1 and TRBJ2-2; no clear D. Trimming left V 4 bases short and J 3 bases short, with 9 bases between. The CDR3 covers 14 residues. Germline lookup yields CDR1 MNHNS and CDR2 SASEGT.

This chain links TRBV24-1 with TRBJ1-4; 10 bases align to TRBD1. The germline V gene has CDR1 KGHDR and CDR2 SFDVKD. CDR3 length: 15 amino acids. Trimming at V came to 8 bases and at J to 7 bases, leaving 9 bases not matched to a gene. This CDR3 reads CATIRRGQGIEKLFF. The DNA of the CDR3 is TGTGCCACCATCCGGCGGGGACAGGGGATTGAAAAACTGTTTTTT.

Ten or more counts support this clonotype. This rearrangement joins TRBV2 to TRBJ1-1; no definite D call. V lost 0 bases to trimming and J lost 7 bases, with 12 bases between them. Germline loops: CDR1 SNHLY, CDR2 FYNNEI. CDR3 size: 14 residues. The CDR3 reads CASSEAPLPLEAFF. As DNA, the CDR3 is TGTGCCAGCAGTGAAGCCCCGCTACCCCTTGAAGCTTTCTTT.

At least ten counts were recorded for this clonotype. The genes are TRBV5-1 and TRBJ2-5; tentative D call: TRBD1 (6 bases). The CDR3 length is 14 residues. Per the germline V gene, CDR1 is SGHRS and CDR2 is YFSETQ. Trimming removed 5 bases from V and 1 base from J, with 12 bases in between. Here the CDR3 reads CASRLGTTQETQYF. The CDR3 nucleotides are TGCGCCAGCAGGCTAGGGACAACCCAAGAGACCCAGTACTTC. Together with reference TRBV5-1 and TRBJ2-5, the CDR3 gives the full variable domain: KAGVTQTPRYLIKTRGQQVTLSCSPISGHRSVSWYQQTPGQGLQFLFEYFSETQRNKGNFPGRFSGRQFSNSRSEMNVSTLELGDSALYLCASRLGTTQETQYFGPGTRLLVL.

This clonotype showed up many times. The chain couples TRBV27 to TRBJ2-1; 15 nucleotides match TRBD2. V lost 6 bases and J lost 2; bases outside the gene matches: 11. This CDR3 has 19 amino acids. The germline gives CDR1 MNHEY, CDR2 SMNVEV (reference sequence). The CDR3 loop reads CASRTSLGLAGGPYNEQFF. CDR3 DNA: TGTGCCAGCAGGACATCACTAGGACTAGCGGGAGGGCCCTACAATGAGCAGTTCTTC.

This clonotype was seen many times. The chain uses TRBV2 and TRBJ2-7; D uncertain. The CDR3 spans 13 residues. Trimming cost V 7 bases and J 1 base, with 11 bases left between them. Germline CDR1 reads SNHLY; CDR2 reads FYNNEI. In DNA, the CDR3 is TGTGCCAGCAAGGATCCCTTTTCCTACGAGCAGTACTTC. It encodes CASKDPFSYEQYF.

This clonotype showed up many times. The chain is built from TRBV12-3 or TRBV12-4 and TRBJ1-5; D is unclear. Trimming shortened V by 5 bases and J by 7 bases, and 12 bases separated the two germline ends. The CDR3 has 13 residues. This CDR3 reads CASSRRAEQPQHF. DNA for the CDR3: TGTGCCAGCAGTAGGAGGGCCGAACAGCCCCAGCATTTT.

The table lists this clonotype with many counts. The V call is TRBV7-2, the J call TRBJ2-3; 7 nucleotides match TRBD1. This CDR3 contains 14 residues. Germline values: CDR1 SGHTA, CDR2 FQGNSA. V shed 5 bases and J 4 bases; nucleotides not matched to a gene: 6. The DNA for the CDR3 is TGTGCCAGCAGCCCCTCACAGGGGTCAGATACGCAGTATTTT. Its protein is CASSPSQGSDTQYF.

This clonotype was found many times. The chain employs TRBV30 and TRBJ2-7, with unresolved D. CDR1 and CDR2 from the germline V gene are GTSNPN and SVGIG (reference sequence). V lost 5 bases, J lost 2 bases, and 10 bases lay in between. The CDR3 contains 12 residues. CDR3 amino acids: CAWGQRTYEQYF. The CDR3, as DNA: TGTGCCTGGGGCCAGCGCACCTACGAGCAGTACTTC.

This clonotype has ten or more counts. Here the CDR3 DNA reads TGTGCCAGCAGCACGGGACAGGGGTCTGCCTACGAGCAGTACTTC. Its protein product is CASSTGQGSAYEQYF. The genes are TRBV6-1 and TRBJ2-7, with 10 nucleotides matching TRBD1. Germline V gives CDR1 MNHNS, CDR2 SASEGT. Losses at the gene ends were 6 bases for V and 2 bases for J; bases not matched to a gene: 7. This CDR3 has 15 amino acids.

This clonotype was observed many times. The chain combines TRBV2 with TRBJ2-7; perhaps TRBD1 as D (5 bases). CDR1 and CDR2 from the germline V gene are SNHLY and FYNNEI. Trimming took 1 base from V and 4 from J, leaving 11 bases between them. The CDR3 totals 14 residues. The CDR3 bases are TGTGCCAGCAGTGAAGAGGGGATGATTTACGAGCAGTACTTC. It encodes CASSEEGMIYEQYF.

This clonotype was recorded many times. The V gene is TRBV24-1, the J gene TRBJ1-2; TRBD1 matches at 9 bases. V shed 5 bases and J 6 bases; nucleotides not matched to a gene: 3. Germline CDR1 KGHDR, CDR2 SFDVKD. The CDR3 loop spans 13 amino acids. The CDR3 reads CATSAQGANGYTF. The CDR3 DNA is TGTGCCACCAGTGCACAGGGGGCGAATGGCTACACCTTC.

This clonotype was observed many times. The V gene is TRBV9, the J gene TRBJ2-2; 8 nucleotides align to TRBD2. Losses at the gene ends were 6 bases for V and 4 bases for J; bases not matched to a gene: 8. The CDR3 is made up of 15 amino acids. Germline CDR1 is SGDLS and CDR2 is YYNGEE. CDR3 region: CASKESGSGTGELFF. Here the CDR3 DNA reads TGTGCCAGCAAAGAAAGCGGGAGCGGCACCGGGGAGCTGTTTTTT.

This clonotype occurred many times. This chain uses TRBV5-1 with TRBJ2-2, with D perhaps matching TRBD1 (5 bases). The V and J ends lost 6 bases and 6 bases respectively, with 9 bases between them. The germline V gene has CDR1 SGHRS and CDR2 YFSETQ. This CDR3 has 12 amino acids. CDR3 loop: CASTRGAGELFF. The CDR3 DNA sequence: TGCGCCAGCACTAGGGGTGCCGGGGAGCTGTTTTTT.

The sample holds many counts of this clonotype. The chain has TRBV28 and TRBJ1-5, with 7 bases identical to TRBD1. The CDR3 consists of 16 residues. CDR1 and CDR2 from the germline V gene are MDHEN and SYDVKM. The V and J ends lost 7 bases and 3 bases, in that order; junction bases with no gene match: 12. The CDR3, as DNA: TGTGCCAGCAACTTCGGAGGGGGCGGGTCCAATCAGCCCCAGCATTTT. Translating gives CASNFGGGGSNQPQHF.